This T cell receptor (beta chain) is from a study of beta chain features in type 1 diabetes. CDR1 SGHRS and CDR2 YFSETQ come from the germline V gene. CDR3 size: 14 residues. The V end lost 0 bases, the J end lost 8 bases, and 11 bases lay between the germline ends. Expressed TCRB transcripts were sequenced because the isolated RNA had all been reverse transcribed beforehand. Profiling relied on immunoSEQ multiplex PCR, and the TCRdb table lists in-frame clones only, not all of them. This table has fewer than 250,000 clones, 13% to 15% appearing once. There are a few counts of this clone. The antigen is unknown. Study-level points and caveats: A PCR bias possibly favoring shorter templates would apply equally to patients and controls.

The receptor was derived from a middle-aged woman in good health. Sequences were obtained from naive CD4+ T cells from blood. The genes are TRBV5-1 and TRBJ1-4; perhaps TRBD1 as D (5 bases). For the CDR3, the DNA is TGCGCCAGCAGCTTGGTGGGGGAGGGAGAAAAACTGTTTTTT. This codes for CASSLVGEGEKLFF.